Listed here are 13 T cell receptor beta chains from one sample, sequenced in a study of T-cell reconstitution after alpha-beta-depleted transplantation in children. TCRbeta library preparation incorporated unique molecular identifiers. TCRdb analysed the PCR reads with MiXCR anew, one entry per CDR3 protein. The data show roughly 66,000 distinct CDR3 sequences, roughly 4.9% seen once. This material consisted of PBMCs, mostly from graft donor cells, taken 180 days after TCRalphabeta/CD19-depleted stem cell transplant. Receptors originate from a boy younger than two who had a stem cell transplant for acute myeloid leukemia, so the T cells may come from the graft donor.

This clonotype has at least ten counts. The rearrangement joins TRBV27 to TRBJ2-7; TRBD1 might be the D (5 bases). Germline CDR1 is MNHEY and CDR2 is SMNVEV (reference sequence). The length of the CDR3 is 14 residues. Trimming took off 6 bases at V and 5 bases at J, with 17 bases between the two ends. Here the CDR3 DNA reads TGTGCCAGCAGCTCCTCAGACAGCGCCCACGAGCAGTACTTC. Protein: CASSSSDSAHEQYF.

This clonotype has at least ten counts. The CDR3 loop reads CSVRVSYNSPLHF. The CDR3, as DNA: TGCAGCGTGCGCGTGTCCTATAATTCACCCCTCCACTTT. The chain links TRBV29-1 to TRBJ1-6; no reliable D call. Germline values: CDR1 SQVTM, CDR2 ANQGSEA. This CDR3 has 13 amino acids. V lost 6 bases, J lost 1 base, and 7 bases lay in between.

This clonotype was seen at least ten times. The chain is built from TRBV12-3 or TRBV12-4 and TRBJ2-7; D tentatively fits TRBD1 or TRBD2 (5 bases each). This CDR3 region has 14 residues. Deletions cut 4 bases from V and 4 bases from J, with 14 bases between. The CDR3 loop reads CASSSSGARYEQYF. CDR3 bases: TGTGCCAGCAGTTCCTCCGGGGCGCGATACGAGCAGTACTTC.

At least ten counts were recorded for this clonotype. The chain recombines TRBV11-1 with TRBJ2-1; 7 nucleotides match TRBD2. This CDR3 has 14 residues. Germline loops: CDR1 SGHAT, CDR2 FQDESV (reference sequence). With V trimmed by 4 bases and J by 2 bases, 2 bases remained unmatched. CDR3 DNA sequence: TGTGCCAGCAGCTCGGGAGGAGCCTACAATGAGCAGTTCTTC. This codes for CASSSGGAYNEQFF.

This clonotype was found many times. The J gene is TRBJ1-5, the V gene TRBV19, with TRBD1 as a possible D gene (5 bases). The CDR3 has 13 amino acids. The germline V gene has CDR1 LNHDA and CDR2 SQIVND (reference sequence). V was trimmed by 3 bases and J by 5 bases, leaving 8 bases between them. The CDR3 nucleotides read TGTGCCAGTAGTATGGGACCCGATCAGCCCCAGCATTTT. Amino acids: CASSMGPDQPQHF.

Ten or more counts support this clonotype. The chain couples TRBV5-5 to TRBJ2-7; 9 bases are a match to TRBD1. Looked up from germline, CDR1 is SGHKS and CDR2 is YYEKEE (reference sequence). The CDR3 is 15 amino acids. V was clipped by 1 base and J by 1 base; unmatched bases: 3. The CDR3 loop is CASSLSGQGSYEQYV. The CDR3 coding sequence is TGTGCCAGCAGCTTGTCCGGACAGGGGTCCTACGAGCAGTACGTC.

This clonotype has at least ten counts. V usage is TRBV11-1 and J usage is TRBJ2-5, with unresolved D. This CDR3 is built from 15 residues. Germline CDR1 SGHAT, CDR2 FQDESV (reference sequence). V gave up 2 bases and J gave up 0 bases, with 10 bases separating them. CDR3: CASSLIRAYQETQYF. In DNA, the CDR3 is TGTGCCAGCAGCTTAATTAGGGCGTACCAAGAGACCCAGTACTTC.

In its sample, this clonotype was seen many times. The chain uses TRBV29-1 and TRBJ2-1, with D unresolved. V lost 4 bases and J lost 1, with 8 bases in between. The CDR3 covers 13 residues. Germline V gene sequence: CDR1 SQVTM, CDR2 ANQGSEA. The CDR3 region has the DNA TGCAGCGTTGTGGACCAATCCTACAATGAGCAGTTCTTC. Translated, it gives CSVVDQSYNEQFF.

This clonotype was counted at least ten times. The chain carries TRBV9 and TRBJ2-2; D might be TRBD1 (6 bases). The CDR3 runs to 19 residues. The germline V gene encodes CDR1 SGDLS and CDR2 YYNGEE. V was pared by 3 bases and J by 2 bases, with 23 bases between. The CDR3 region has the DNA TGTGCCAGCAGCGCAGGGGTTCGGTTGGGGAAAACCAACACCGGGGAGCTGTTTTTT. This sequence encodes CASSAGVRLGKTNTGELFF.

This clonotype was seen many times. This chain uses TRBV28 with TRBJ1-5; D may be TRBD1 (5 bases). CDR1 and CDR2 (germline): MDHEN, SYDVKM. V was shortened by 6 bases and J by 3 bases, with 21 bases between the two germline ends. CDR3 length: 17 residues. Written as DNA, the CDR3 is TGTGCCAGCAGCCCGGCGGGGCGGGGCATGAACAATCAGCCCCAGCATTTT. It encodes CASSPAGRGMNNQPQHF.

This clonotype occurred many times. The J gene is TRBJ1-1, the V gene TRBV7-9; 7 nucleotides agree with TRBD1. The germline gives CDR1 SEHNR, CDR2 FQNEAQ (reference sequence). This CDR3 is built from 14 residues. V lost 5 bases and J lost 1; bases outside the gene matches: 4. The CDR3, as DNA: TGTGCCAGCAGCCCCGGGACAGCGAACACTGAAGCTTTCTTT. Its translation: CASSPGTANTEAFF.

This clonotype has at least ten counts. This chain uses TRBV7-2 with TRBJ1-1; 9 nucleotides align to TRBD1. Germline assignment: CDR1 SGHTA and CDR2 FQGNSA. V lost 4 bases, J lost 1 base, and 4 bases stayed unmatched. CDR3 length: 15 residues. This chain's CDR3 is CASSWDRAANTEAFF. For the CDR3, the DNA is TGTGCCAGCAGCTGGGACAGGGCGGCGAACACTGAAGCTTTCTTT. Filled out from reference TRBV7-2 and TRBJ1-1, the complete variable domain reads GAGVSQSPSNKVTEKGKDVELRCDPISGHTALYWYRQSLGQGLEFLIYFQGNSAPDKSGLPSDRFSAERTGGSVSTLTIQRTQQEDSAVYLCASSWDRAANTEAFFGQGTRLTVV.

At least ten counts were recorded for this clonotype. The chain recombines TRBV10-3 with TRBJ1-1; D is ambiguous. The germline V gene has CDR1 ENHRY and CDR2 SYGVKD. Trimming removed 2 bases at V and 3 bases at J, with 7 bases between. The CDR3 runs 13 residues. The CDR3 DNA reads as TGTGCCATCAGTGAGGGGTTGTACACTGAAGCTTTCTTT. It encodes CAISEGLYTEAFF.